This TCR beta chain was obtained from a study of blood T cell repertoires in COVID-19 (dated by TCRdb to the early 2020s). General notes on the study: Samples covering the acute and convalescent phases of COVID-19 were provided by collaborators in the United States, Italy and Spain. Deeply sampled blood TCRbeta repertoires from subjects exposed to, actively infected with, or recovered from COVID-19 were included in the dataset. The prospective study material was composed of cDNA or gDNA derived from T cells, B-cell-depleted T cells, or PBMCs. The repertoires were made available in a free public database intended to serve as a resource for research on the immune response to SARS-CoV-2. HLA class I and class II types, where available, came from metadata supplied by the sample provider rather than from assay-based typing. Sample metadata almost always included a de-identified subject ID, COVID-19 status, age in years and sex. Samples came from the ongoing ImmuneRACE study (first 160 participants) plus 1,254 subjects from 6 global collaborators.

Turning to this clone: Its antigen is unknown. No much larger clone exists at a distance of one base, and base qualities are not known.

The CDR3 sequence holds 16 residues, the cysteine and phenylalanine included. The kept DNA is CDR3 alone, 48 bases in frame from the first base. CDR1 and CDR2 were assigned from the germline V gene as SGHVS and FNYEAQ. Trimmed from V: 4 bases; trimmed from J: 2 bases; junction bases lacking a gene match: 6. In the prospective study, participants were roughly 18 to 100 years old, resided in about two dozen geographic areas of the United States, and were enrolled through a virtual design. In the prospective study, participants were assigned to cohorts based on the clinical history participants reported in a screening survey and a study questionnaire. A participant counted as exposed if, within 2 weeks of entering the study, that participant had been in contact with someone who had a PCR-confirmed or clinician-diagnosed COVID-19 case. In the prospective study, whole blood, serum and a nasopharyngeal or oropharyngeal swab were collected from each participant by mobile phlebotomists. Over a roughly two-month period, participants in the prospective study had the option of providing additional blood draws and questionnaires. Before DNA extraction, prospective study blood samples were shipped either frozen or at room temperature.

On the study overall, not on this receptor specifically: The quantity of clinical and demographic metadata differed by source and by participant and was supplied without curation.

TCRbeta CDR3 regions were amplified from genomic DNA by means of the immunoSEQ Assay, a bias-controlled multiplex PCR. Processing in the source paper ran as follows. The number of nucleated cells in each sample was estimated from the amplification of reference gene primers within the assay. To quantify the absolute abundance of each unique TCRbeta CDR3 rearrangement, sequence reads were collapsed and filtered. For each sample, productive Simpson clonality was calculated as the square root of Simpson's diversity index across productive rearrangements. Not all clones reach the TCRdb copy of this immuneACCESS table, which keeps in-frame sequences only. Checked studies attribute under half of the gap to unresolved V genes and leave the rest unexplained. The D gene and trimming were derived from the DNA, and the V and J assignments and clone size from that table. The sample table holds under 250,000 clones, of which approximately 88% were seen once. The biggest ten clones account for under 4.5% of the sample.

The chain employs TRBV7-6 and TRBJ2-2, and 8 bases in between align with TRBD1. The sequence came from a woman in her thirties who had been exposed to COVID-19. Sequencing input: PBMCs or T cells enriched from blood (not recorded which). This receptor carries the CDR3 CASSSGQGLNTGELFF. The DNA sequence reads TGTGCCAGCAGCTCCGGACAGGGCCTTAACACCGGGGAGCTGTTTTTT.